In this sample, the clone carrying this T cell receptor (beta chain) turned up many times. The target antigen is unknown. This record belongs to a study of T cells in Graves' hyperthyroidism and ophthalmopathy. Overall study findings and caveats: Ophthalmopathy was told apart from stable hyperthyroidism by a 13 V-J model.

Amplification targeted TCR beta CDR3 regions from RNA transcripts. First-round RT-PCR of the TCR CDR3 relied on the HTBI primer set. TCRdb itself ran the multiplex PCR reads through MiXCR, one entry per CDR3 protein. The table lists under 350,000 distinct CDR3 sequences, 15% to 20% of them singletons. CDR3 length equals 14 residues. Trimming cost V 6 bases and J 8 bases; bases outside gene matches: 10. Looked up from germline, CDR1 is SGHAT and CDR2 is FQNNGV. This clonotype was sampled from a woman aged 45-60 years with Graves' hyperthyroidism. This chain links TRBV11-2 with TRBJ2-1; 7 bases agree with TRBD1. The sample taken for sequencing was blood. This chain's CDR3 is CASRRTTGIDEQFF. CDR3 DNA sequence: TGTGCCAGCAGGCGGACGACAGGGATCGATGAGCAGTTCTTC. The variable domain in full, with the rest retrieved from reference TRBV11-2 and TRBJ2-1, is EAGVAQSPRYKIIEKRQSVAFWCNPISGHATLYWYQQILGQGPKLLIQFQNNGVVDDSQLPKDRFSAERLKGVDSTLKIQPAKLEDSAVYLCASRRTTGIDEQFFGPGTRLTVL.